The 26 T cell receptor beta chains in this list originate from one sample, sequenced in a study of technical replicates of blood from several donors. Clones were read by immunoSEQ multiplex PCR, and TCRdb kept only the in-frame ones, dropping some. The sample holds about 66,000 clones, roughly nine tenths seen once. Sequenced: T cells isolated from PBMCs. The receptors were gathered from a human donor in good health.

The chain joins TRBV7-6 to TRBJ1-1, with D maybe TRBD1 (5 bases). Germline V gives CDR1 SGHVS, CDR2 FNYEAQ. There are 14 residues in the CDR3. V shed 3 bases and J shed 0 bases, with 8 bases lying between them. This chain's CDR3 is CASSLNRLNTEAFF. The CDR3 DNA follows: TGTGCCAGCAGCTTGAACAGGCTGAACACTGAAGCTTTCTTT.

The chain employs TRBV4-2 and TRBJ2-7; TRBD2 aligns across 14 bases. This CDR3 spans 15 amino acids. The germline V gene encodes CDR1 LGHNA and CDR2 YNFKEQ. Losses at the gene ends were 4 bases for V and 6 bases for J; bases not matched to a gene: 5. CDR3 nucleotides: TGTGCCAGCAGCCGGGGACTAGCGGGAGCTGGCGAGCAGTACTTC. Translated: CASSRGLAGAGEQYF.

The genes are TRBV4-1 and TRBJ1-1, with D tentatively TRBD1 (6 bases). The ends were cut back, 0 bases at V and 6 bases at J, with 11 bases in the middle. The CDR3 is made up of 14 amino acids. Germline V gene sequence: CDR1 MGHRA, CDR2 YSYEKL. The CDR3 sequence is CASSQEGGFAEAFF. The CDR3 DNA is TGCGCCAGCAGCCAAGAAGGGGGATTCGCTGAAGCTTTCTTT.

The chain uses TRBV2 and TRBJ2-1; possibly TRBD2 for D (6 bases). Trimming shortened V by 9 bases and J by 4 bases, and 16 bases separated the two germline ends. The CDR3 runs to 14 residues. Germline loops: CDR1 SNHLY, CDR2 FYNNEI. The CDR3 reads CARDRDSGYNEQFF. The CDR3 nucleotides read TGTGCCAGAGACCGGGACTCGGGTTACAATGAGCAGTTCTTC.

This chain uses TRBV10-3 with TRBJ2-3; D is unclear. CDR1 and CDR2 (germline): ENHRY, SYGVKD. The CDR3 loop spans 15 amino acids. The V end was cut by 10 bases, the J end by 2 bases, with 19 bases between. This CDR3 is CATTPDGENTDTQYF. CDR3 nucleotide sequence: TGTGCCACTACCCCCGACGGAGAGAACACAGATACGCAGTATTTT.

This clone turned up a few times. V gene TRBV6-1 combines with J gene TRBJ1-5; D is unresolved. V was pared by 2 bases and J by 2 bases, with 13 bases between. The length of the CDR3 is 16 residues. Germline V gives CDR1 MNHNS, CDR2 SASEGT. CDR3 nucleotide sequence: TGTGCCAGCAGTGAACGGGAACTAAAGGGCAATCAGCCCCAGCATTTT. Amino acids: CASSERELKGNQPQHF.

In DNA form, the CDR3 reads TGTGCCAGCAGCTTAACAGGGAGCATTCAGTACTTC. It translates to CASSLTGSIQYF. The chain is built from TRBV7-3 and TRBJ2-4, with a possible D match to TRBD2 (5 bases). V lost 0 bases and J lost 9, with 6 bases in between. The CDR3 spans 12 residues. The germline V gene has CDR1 SGHTA and CDR2 FQGTGA.

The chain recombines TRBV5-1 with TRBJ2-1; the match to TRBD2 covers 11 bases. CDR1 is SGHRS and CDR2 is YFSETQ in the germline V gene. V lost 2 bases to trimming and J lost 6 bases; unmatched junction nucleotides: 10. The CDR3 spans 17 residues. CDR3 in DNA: TGCGCCAGCAGCTTTACTAGCGGGAGTCAGGGTGGCAATGAGCAGTTCTTC. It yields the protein CASSFTSGSQGGNEQFF.

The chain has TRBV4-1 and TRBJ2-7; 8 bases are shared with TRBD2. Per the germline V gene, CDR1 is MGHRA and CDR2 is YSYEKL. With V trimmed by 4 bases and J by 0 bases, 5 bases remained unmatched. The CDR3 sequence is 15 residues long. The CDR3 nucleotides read TGCGCCAGCAGCCGAGGACTAGCTTCCTCCTACGAGCAGTACTTC. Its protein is CASSRGLASSYEQYF.

CDR3 region: CASSAGGLGDTQYF. The CDR3 bases are TGTGCCAGCAGCGCAGGGGGATTGGGAGATACGCAGTATTTT. V is TRBV9 and J is TRBJ2-3; 7 nucleotides match TRBD1. Losses at the gene ends were 3 bases for V and 5 bases for J; bases not matched to a gene: 6. The CDR3 length is 14 residues. Germline CDR1 is SGDLS and CDR2 is YYNGEE.

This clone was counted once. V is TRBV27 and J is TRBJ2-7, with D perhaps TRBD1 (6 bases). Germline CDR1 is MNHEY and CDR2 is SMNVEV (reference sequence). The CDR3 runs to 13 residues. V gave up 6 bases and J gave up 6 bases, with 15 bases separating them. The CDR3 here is CASRQGLLLEQYF. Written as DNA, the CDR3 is TGTGCCAGCAGACAGGGCCTCCTCCTCGAGCAGTACTTC.

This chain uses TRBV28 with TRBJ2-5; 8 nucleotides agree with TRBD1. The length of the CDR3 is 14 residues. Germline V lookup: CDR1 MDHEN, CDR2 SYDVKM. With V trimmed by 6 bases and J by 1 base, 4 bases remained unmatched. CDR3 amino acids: CASRRTGPQETQYF. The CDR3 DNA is TGTGCCAGCAGGCGGACAGGGCCCCAAGAGACCCAGTACTTC.

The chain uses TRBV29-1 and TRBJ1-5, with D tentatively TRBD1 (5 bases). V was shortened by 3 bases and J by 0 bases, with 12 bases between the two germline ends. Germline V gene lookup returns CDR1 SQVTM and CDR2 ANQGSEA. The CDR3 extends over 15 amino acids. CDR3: CSVELEGNSNQPQHF. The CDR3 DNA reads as TGCAGCGTTGAGTTGGAGGGGAATAGCAATCAGCCCCAGCATTTT.

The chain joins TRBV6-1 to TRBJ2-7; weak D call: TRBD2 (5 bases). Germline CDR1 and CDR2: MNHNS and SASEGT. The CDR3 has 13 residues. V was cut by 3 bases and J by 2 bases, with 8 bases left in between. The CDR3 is CASSDGLAYEQYF. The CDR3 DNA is TGTGCCAGCAGTGACGGACTTGCCTACGAGCAGTACTTC.

CDR3 residues: CASSPGQGAYEQYF. CDR3 coding DNA: TGTGCCAGCTCACCAGGACAGGGGGCATACGAGCAGTACTTC. The chain carries TRBV18 and TRBJ2-7, with 11 bases identical to TRBD1. The CDR3 totals 14 residues. Germline CDR1 KGHSH, CDR2 LQKENI. V was pared by 2 bases and J by 4 bases, with 1 base of the junction left unmatched.

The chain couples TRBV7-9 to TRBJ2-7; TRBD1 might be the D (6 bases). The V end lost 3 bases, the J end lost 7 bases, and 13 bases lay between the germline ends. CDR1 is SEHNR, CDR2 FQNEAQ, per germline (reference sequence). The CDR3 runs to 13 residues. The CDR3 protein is CASSLQGSGEQYF. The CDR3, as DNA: TGTGCCAGCAGCTTGCAGGGGAGCGGTGAGCAGTACTTC.

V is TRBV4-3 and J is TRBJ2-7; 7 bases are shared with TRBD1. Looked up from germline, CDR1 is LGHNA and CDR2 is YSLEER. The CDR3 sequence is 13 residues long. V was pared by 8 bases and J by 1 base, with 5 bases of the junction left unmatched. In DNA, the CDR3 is TGCGCCAGCTCAGGGGGTAGGTCCTACGAGCAGTACTTC. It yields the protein CASSGGRSYEQYF.

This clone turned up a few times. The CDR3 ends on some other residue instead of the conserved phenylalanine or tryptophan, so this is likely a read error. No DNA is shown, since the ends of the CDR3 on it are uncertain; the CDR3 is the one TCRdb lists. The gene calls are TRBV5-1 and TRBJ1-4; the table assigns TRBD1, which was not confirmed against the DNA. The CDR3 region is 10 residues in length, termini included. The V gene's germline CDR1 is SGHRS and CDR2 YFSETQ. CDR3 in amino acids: CASIPWTGVK.

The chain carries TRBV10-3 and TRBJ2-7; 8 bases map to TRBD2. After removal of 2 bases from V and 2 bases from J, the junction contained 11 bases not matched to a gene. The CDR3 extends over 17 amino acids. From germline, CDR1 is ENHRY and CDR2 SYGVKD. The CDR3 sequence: CAISEVVAGRATYEQYF. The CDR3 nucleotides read TGTGCCATCAGTGAGGTAGTCGCCGGGAGGGCAACCTACGAGCAGTACTTC.

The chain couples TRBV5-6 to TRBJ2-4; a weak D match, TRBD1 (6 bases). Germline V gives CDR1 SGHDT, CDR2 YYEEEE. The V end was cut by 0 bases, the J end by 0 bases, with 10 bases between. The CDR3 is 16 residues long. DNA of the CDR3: TGTGCCAGCAGCTTGGTTGACAGGTTAGCCAAAAACATTCAGTACTTC. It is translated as CASSLVDRLAKNIQYF. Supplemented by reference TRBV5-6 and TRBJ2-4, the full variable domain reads DAGVTQSPTHLIKTRGQQVTLRCSPKSGHDTVSWYQQALGQGPQFIFQYYEEEERQRGNFPDRFSGHQFPNYSSELNVNALLLGDSALYLCASSLVDRLAKNIQYFGAGTRLSVL.

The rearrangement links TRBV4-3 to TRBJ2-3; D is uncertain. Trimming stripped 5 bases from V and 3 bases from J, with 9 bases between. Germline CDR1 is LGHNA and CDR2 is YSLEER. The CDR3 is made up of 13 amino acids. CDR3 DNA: TGCGCCAGCAGCGCGTGGTTAACAGATACGCAGTATTTT. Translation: CASSAWLTDTQYF.

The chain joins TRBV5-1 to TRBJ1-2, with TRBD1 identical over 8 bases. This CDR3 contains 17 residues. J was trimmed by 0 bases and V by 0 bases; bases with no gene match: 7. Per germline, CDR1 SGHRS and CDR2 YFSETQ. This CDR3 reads CASSLAGQVATNYGYTF. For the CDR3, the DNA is TGCGCCAGCAGCTTGGCGGGACAGGTCGCCACTAACTATGGCTACACCTTC.

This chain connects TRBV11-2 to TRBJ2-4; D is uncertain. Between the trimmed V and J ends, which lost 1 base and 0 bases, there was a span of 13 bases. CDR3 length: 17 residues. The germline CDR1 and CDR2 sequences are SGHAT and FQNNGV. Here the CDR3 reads CASSLGAGTLAKNIQYF. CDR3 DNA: TGTGCCAGCAGCTTAGGGGCAGGTACTCTAGCCAAAAACATTCAGTACTTC.

CDR3 nucleotide sequence: TGTGCCAGCAGCACCCCCCAGGGCGAGCAGTACTTC. Protein: CASSTPQGEQYF. The V and J genes are TRBV7-7 and TRBJ2-7, with a tentative D call TRBD1 (5 bases). Germline V lookup: CDR1 SSHAT, CDR2 FNYEAQ (reference sequence). CDR3 length: 12 amino acids. V lost 5 bases and J lost 6, with 11 bases in between.

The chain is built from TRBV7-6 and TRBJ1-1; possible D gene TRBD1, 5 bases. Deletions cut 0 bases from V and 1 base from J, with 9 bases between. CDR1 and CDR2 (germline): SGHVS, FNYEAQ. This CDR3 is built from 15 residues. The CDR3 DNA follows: TGTGCCAGCAGCTTAGCGCAGGGCAGGAACACTGAAGCTTTCTTT. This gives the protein CASSLAQGRNTEAFF.

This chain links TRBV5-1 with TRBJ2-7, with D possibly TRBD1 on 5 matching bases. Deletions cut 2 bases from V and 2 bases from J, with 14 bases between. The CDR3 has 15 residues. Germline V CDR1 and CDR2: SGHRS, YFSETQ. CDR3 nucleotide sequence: TGCGCCAGCAGCTTTAGTAGAACAGGAACCTACGAGCAGTACTTC. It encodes CASSFSRTGTYEQYF.